Below, 25 T cell receptor beta chains from the same sample are listed, as sequenced in a study of Graves' ophthalmopathy and Graves' hyperthyroidism. The TCR beta CDR3 regions underwent amplification from RNA transcripts. The first-round RT-PCR employed HTBI primers together with the Qiagen OneStep RT-PCR kit. A multiplex PCR was then performed as the second round. MiXCR, applied by TCRdb to the multiplex PCR reads, yields one record per CDR3 protein. The repertoire holds over a million distinct CDR3 sequences, with 35% to 40% as singletons. The sequenced material came from peripheral blood or thyroid tissue (not recorded which). The receptors here all came from an adult man with Graves' hyperthyroidism.

V usage is TRBV2 and J usage is TRBJ1-6, with TRBD1 matching 7 bases. The CDR3 sequence is 17 residues long. Germline V gene lookup returns CDR1 SNHLY and CDR2 FYNNEI. J was trimmed by 9 bases and V by 6 bases; bases with no gene match: 17. CDR3 residues: CASSGRGLKLSGSPLHF. Written as DNA, the CDR3 is TGTGCCAGCAGCGGCAGGGGGTTAAAGTTATCGGGTTCACCCCTCCACTTT.

This clonotype came up once. V and J are TRBV2 and TRBJ1-1; 8 positions agree with TRBD1. In germline, CDR1 is SNHLY, CDR2 FYNNEI. V gave up 4 bases and J gave up 4 bases; unmatched junction bases: 14. The CDR3 totals 17 residues. The CDR3 sequence: CASSAGGLGSGSTEAFF. DNA of the CDR3: TGTGCCAGCAGTGCAGGGGGCCTCGGGTCCGGGTCCACTGAAGCTTTCTTT.

In DNA form, the CDR3 reads TGTGCCAGCAGTCGCAAGGGGGGCACTGAAGCTTTCTTT. It codes for CASSRKGGTEAFF. The chain carries TRBV12-3 or TRBV12-4 and TRBJ1-1, with D tentatively TRBD1 (6 bases). The CDR3 runs to 13 residues. Trimming pared 5 bases from V and 4 bases from J, leaving 11 bases between.

This clonotype was counted a few times. This chain connects TRBV7-9 to TRBJ2-5; 9 bases align to TRBD1. This CDR3 is built from 15 residues. Germline assignment: CDR1 SEHNR and CDR2 FQNEAQ (reference sequence). V dropped 7 bases and J dropped 6; count of bases not matched to a gene: 12. The CDR3 DNA reads TGTGCCAGCACCTTGGACAGGGGAGGGGAAAAGACCCAGTACTTC. Translating it yields CASTLDRGGEKTQYF.

In its sample, this clonotype was seen once. This could be a read error, since a much larger clone is one nucleotide away. The genes are TRBV7-2 and TRBJ2-7, with D maybe TRBD1 (6 bases). Germline V CDR1 and CDR2: SGHTA, FQGNSA. CDR3 length: 15 residues. The CDR3 spells CASSYSIVGAYEEYF. Here the CDR3 DNA reads TGTGCCAGCAGCTATTCGATCGTGGGGGCCTACGAGGAGTACTTC. Using reference TRBV7-2 and TRBJ2-7 for the parts outside the CDR3, the full variable domain is GAGVSQSPSNKVTEKGKDVELRCDPISGHTALYWYRQSLGQGLEFLIYFQGNSAPDKSGLPSDRFSAERTGGSVSTLTIQRTQQEDSAVYLCASSYSIVGAYEEYFGPGTRLTVT.

This clonotype was picked up a small number of times. The chain combines TRBV6-6 with TRBJ1-2; 10 bases agree with TRBD1. CDR1 is MNHNY and CDR2 is SVGAGI in the germline V gene (reference sequence). J gave up 7 bases and V 6 bases, and 8 bases lay outside the gene matches. The CDR3 has 14 amino acids. The CDR3 nucleotides read TGTGCCAGCAGAAACCGGGACAGGGGAGGTGGCTACACCTTC. Translated: CASRNRDRGGGYTF.

This clonotype was observed many times. This chain connects TRBV12-3 or TRBV12-4 to TRBJ1-1; maybe TRBD1 (5 bases). This CDR3 is 15 amino acids long. The V and J ends lost 6 bases and 4 bases respectively, with 18 bases between them. The CDR3 DNA reads as TGTGCCAGCAGGCCTACACAGGCTAGATCCACTGAAGCTTTCTTT. Protein product: CASRPTQARSTEAFF.

This clonotype was seen at least ten times. The rearrangement links TRBV6-5 to TRBJ1-2; D is undetermined. CDR1 is MNHEY and CDR2 is SVGAGI in the germline V gene. CDR3 length: 15 amino acids. Trimming cost V 3 bases and J 1 base, with 12 bases left between them. In DNA, the CDR3 is TGTGCCAGCAGTTATCAGTCGGGATTTAACTATGGCTACACCTTC. Encoded protein: CASSYQSGFNYGYTF.

This clonotype was counted a single time. The genes are TRBV2 and TRBJ1-5, with 8 positions matching TRBD1. Germline lookup yields CDR1 SNHLY and CDR2 FYNNEI. CDR3 length: 14 residues. The V and J ends lost 11 bases and 5 bases, in that order; junction bases with no gene match: 11. The CDR3 DNA reads as TGTGCCGGCGGGATTCAGGGGGCGGATCAGCCCCAGCATTTT. It encodes CAGGIQGADQPQHF.

This clonotype was detected ten times or more. CDR3 in amino acids: CASRESGAQGQYF. For the CDR3, the DNA is TGTGCCAGCAGAGAGTCAGGGGCACAGGGGCAGTACTTC. V gene TRBV11-2 combines with J gene TRBJ2-7, with D possibly being TRBD1 (6 bases). The CDR3 is 13 amino acids. V lost 6 bases and J lost 9, with 18 bases in between. The germline gives CDR1 SGHAT, CDR2 FQNNGV.

This clonotype appeared many times. J is TRBJ2-6 and V is TRBV2, with a possible D match to TRBD2 (6 bases). V lost 5 bases and J lost 8, with 28 bases in between. The CDR3 runs 19 residues. In germline, CDR1 is SNHLY, CDR2 FYNNEI. In DNA form, the CDR3 reads TGTGCCAGCAGTCCCCACGCGGGACGGGGGACCTTGGGGCCCAACGTCCTGACTTTC. Its protein product is CASSPHAGRGTLGPNVLTF.

The V and J genes are TRBV6-6 and TRBJ2-5, with D possibly TRBD2 on 7 matching bases. Germline CDR1 MNHNY, CDR2 SVGAGI (reference sequence). V was shortened by 5 bases and J by 4 bases, with 17 bases between the two germline ends. The CDR3 sequence is 15 residues long. The CDR3 is CASSETQGRGETQYF. The CDR3 region has the DNA TGTGCCAGCAGTGAAACGCAGGGGAGGGGAGAGACCCAGTACTTC.

This clonotype was counted a few times. The chain carries TRBV20-1 and TRBJ2-2; maybe TRBD2 (6 bases). The CDR3 is made up of 15 amino acids. Germline CDR1 is DFQATT and CDR2 is SNEGSKA (reference sequence). Trimming removed 0 bases at V and 6 bases at J, with 14 bases between. The CDR3, as DNA: TGCAGTGCTAGAGATCGGGGAGGAGGGGCCGGGGAGCTGTTTTTT. It is translated as CSARDRGGGAGELFF.

This chain joins TRBV10-3 and TRBJ2-5; tentatively, D is TRBD1 (7 bases). Germline CDR1 ENHRY, CDR2 SYGVKD. Between the trimmed V and J ends, which lost 10 bases and 3 bases, there was a span of 21 bases. This CDR3 has 15 residues. The CDR3 DNA is TGTGCCAGCATTGACAACAGGGGCGGGGAAGAGACCCAGTACTTC. Translated: CASIDNRGGEETQYF.

This clonotype was found a few times. This may stem from a read error, because a much larger clone lies one nucleotide away. The chain is built from TRBV2 and TRBJ1-6; no clear D gene. Germline V gene sequence: CDR1 SNHLY, CDR2 FYNNEI. The CDR3 length is 14 residues. CDR3 bases: TGTGCCAGCAGAACCCTCGACAATAATTCACTCCTCCACTTT. Its protein is CASRTLDNNSLLHF.

The rearrangement uses TRBV29-1 and TRBJ2-7, with D possibly being TRBD1 or TRBD2 (6 bases each). Trimming cost V 8 bases and J 6 bases, with 17 bases left between them. The CDR3 is made up of 12 amino acids. CDR1 and CDR2 (germline): SQVTM, ANQGSEA. The CDR3 nucleotides read TGCAGCCTGGTCGGGGGCCCACTCGAGCAGTACTTC. Its protein product is CSLVGGPLEQYF.

This clonotype was observed at least ten times. The V call is TRBV19, the J call TRBJ1-5; D gene uncertain. The CDR3 contains 13 residues. Germline assignment: CDR1 LNHDA and CDR2 SQIVND (reference sequence). V dropped 6 bases and J dropped 4 bases, with 10 bases sitting between them. CDR3 amino acids: CASSDPVNQPQHF. The CDR3 DNA reads TGTGCCAGTAGCGACCCCGTGAATCAGCCCCAGCATTTT.

This clonotype was counted at least ten times. The V gene is TRBV29-1, the J gene TRBJ1-1; D is possibly TRBD1 (5 bases). Between the trimmed V and J ends, which lost 8 bases and 6 bases, there was a span of 13 bases. The CDR3 covers 11 residues. CDR1 and CDR2 (germline): SQVTM, ANQGSEA. The chain's CDR3 is CSSEVGAEAFF. In nucleotides, the CDR3 is TGCAGCTCAGAGGTGGGGGCTGAAGCTTTCTTT.

The chain couples TRBV5-1 to TRBJ2-7, with 8 bases fitting TRBD1. The CDR3 covers 17 residues. Per germline, CDR1 SGHRS and CDR2 YFSETQ. V shed 4 bases, J shed 3 bases, and the junction held 15 bases outside the gene matches. The CDR3 protein is CASSLEPTGDVRYEQYF. The CDR3 coding sequence is TGCGCCAGCAGCCTCGAACCGACAGGGGACGTTCGCTACGAGCAGTACTTC.

The chain uses TRBV25-1 and TRBJ2-5; 13 nucleotides line up with TRBD2. J lost 5 bases, V lost 5 bases, and 8 bases had no gene match. The CDR3 is 16 residues long. CDR1 and CDR2 from the germline V gene are MGHDK and SYGVNS. The DNA of the CDR3 is TGTGCCAGCAGTTATTCCGGACTAGCGGGAGTGGAGACCCAGTACTTC. It is translated as CASSYSGLAGVETQYF.

The chain uses TRBV10-3 and TRBJ2-5; 7 bases are shared with TRBD2. With V trimmed by 10 bases and J by 4 bases, 15 bases remained unmatched. The CDR3 contains 15 residues. CDR1 ENHRY and CDR2 SYGVKD come from the germline V gene. In nucleotides, the CDR3 is TGTGCCAGCAGCTTCACGGCCGGGGGGTTAGAGACCCAGTACTTC. Its protein is CASSFTAGGLETQYF.

The J gene is TRBJ1-5, the V gene TRBV20-1, with a weak D call TRBD1 (5 bases). The CDR3 is 14 amino acids. V shed 3 bases and J shed 4 bases, with 13 bases lying between them. Germline V gene sequence: CDR1 DFQATT, CDR2 SNEGSKA (reference sequence). CDR3 sequence (DNA): TGCAGTGCTAGGGAGCCGGGACCTAATCAGCCCCAGCATTTT. Its protein product is CSAREPGPNQPQHF.

In nucleotides, the CDR3 is TGTGCCAGCAGCCCTAGATGGGGGGCGAACACTGAAGCTTTCTTT. As protein: CASSPRWGANTEAFF. J is TRBJ1-1 and V is TRBV7-8; D is possibly TRBD1 (6 bases). Deletions cut 5 bases from V and 1 base from J, with 14 bases between. Looked up from germline, CDR1 is SGHVS and CDR2 is FQNEAQ. CDR3 length equals 15 residues.

In this sample, this clonotype turned up many times. The chain is built from TRBV5-1 and TRBJ1-1; weak D call: TRBD1 (6 bases). Germline V gives CDR1 SGHRS, CDR2 YFSETQ. The CDR3 totals 13 residues. The ends were cut back, 4 bases at V and 10 bases at J, with 17 bases in the middle. This chain's CDR3 is CASSARDTLRAFF. The CDR3 DNA sequence: TGCGCCAGCAGCGCACGGGACACTCTCAGAGCTTTCTTT.

This clonotype was seen only a few times. The chain uses TRBV5-1 and TRBJ1-2; 7 bases are a match to TRBD1. The trim removed 5 bases at V and 4 bases at J, leaving 11 bases unmatched. This CDR3 has 15 amino acids. Germline V gene data show CDR1 as SGHRS and CDR2 as YFSETQ. CDR3 DNA sequence: TGCGCCAGCAGAGAACAGGGGCTTTTTTCCTATGGCTACACCTTC. Residues: CASREQGLFSYGYTF.